This T cell receptor beta chain was obtained from a study of blood T cells in healthy people across ages. For the second PCR, which ran for about 7 to 11 cycles, a sample-barcoded 5' primer and a J-beta primer mix were used. TCRdb itself ran the 5' RACE reads through MiXCR, one entry per CDR3 protein. This sample has roughly 2 million distinct CDR3 sequences, with just under 50% found just once. This CDR3 contains 14 residues. Trimming cost V 0 bases and J 6 bases; bases outside gene matches: 5. From germline, CDR1 is LGHNA and CDR2 YNFKEQ. Sequenced input: blood. The TCR sequence derives from a woman between 40 and 50 years old in good health. The chain employs TRBV4-2 and TRBJ2-7; 7 nucleotides agree with TRBD1. The CDR3 DNA is TGTGCCAGCAGCCAAGAACAGGGGAAGTTCGAGCAGTACTTC. Its protein product is CASSQEQGKFEQYF.